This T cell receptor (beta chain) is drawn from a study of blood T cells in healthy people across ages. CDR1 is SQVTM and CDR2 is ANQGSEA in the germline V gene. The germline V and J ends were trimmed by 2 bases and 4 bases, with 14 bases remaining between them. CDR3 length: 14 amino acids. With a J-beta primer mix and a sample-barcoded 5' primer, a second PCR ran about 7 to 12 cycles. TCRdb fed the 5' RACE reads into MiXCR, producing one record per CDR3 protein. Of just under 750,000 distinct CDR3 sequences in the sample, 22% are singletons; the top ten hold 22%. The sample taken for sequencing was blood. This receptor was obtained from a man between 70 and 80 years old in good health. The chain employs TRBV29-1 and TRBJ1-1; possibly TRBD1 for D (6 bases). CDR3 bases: TGCAGCGTTGAAACTCGGGGGGCGTTCACTGAAGCTTTCTTT. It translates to CSVETRGAFTEAFF.